This T cell receptor beta chain was identified in a study of T cells in Graves' hyperthyroidism and ophthalmopathy. Comments on this clonotype: The antigen is not known.

Amplified regions were TCR beta CDR3 sequences from RNA transcripts. A set of HTBI primers served as the primers for a first-round RT-PCR of the TCR CDR3. A single record per CDR3 protein comes from TCRdb applying MiXCR to the multiplex PCR reads. The table has approximately 490,000 distinct CDR3 sequences, about 20% seen once. General observations from the study: Ophthalmopathy cases were set apart from stable hyperthyroidism by a 13 V-J model. Blood samples included most of the expanded thyroid clonotypes exceeding 0.001.

Together with thyroid ultrasound, orbital computed tomography, serum thyroxine and TRAb, clinical symptoms were used for diagnoses. There are 15 residues in the CDR3. Trimming cost V 5 bases and J 0 bases; bases outside gene matches: 3. Germline V gives CDR1 DFQATT, CDR2 SNEGSKA (reference sequence). This sequence joins TRBV20-1 and TRBJ2-5, with 13 bases identical to TRBD2. Sequenced material: blood. The TCR was taken from a woman between 70 and 85 years old with Graves' ophthalmopathy. In DNA form, the CDR3 reads TGCAGTGCTGGGACTAGCGGGGACTACCAAGAGACCCAGTACTTC. Amino acid sequence: CSAGTSGDYQETQYF.